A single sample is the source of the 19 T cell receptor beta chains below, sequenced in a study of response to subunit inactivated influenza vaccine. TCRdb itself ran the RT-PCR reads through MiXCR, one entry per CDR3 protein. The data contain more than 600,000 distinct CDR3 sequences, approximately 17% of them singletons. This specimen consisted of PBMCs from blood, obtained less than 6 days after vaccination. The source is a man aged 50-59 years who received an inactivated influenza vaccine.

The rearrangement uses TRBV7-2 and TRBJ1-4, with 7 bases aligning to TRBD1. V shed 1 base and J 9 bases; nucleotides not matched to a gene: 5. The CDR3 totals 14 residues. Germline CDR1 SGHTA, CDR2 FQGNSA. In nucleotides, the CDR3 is TGTGCCAGCAGCTTAGGACAGGGCTGGCAAAAACTGTTTTTT. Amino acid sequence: CASSLGQGWQKLFF.

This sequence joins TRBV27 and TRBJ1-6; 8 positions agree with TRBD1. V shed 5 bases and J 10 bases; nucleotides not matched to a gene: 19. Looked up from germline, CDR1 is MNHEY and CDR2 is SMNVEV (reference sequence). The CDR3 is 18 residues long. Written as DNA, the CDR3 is TGTGCCAGCAGTCCTAGGGGACAGGTTTCGCCTAGTAGCTCACCCCTCCACTTT. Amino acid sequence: CASSPRGQVSPSSSPLHF.

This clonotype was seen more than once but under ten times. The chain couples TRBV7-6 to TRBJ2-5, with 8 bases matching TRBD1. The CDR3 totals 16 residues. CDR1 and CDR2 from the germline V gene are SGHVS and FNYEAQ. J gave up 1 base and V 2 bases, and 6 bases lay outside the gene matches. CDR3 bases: TGTGCCAGCAGCTTATTTCAGGGGGCCGCCCAAGAGACCCAGTACTTC. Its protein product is CASSLFQGAAQETQYF.

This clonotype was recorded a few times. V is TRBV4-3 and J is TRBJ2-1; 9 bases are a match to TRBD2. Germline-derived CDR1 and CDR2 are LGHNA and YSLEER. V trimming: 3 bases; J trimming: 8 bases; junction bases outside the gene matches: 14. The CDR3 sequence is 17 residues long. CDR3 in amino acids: CASSHGERGVPGDEQFF. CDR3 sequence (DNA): TGCGCCAGCAGCCACGGGGAGCGGGGGGTACCTGGGGATGAGCAGTTCTTC.

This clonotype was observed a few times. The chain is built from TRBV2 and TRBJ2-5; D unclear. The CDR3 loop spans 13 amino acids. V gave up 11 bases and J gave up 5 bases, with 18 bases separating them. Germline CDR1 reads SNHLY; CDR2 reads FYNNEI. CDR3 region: CAASVGNGETQYF. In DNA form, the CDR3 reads TGTGCCGCCAGTGTAGGGAACGGGGAGACCCAGTACTTC.

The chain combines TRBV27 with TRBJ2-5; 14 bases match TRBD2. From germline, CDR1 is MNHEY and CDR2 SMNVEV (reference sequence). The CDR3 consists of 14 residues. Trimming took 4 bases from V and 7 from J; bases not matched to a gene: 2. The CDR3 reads CASSSGTSGGTQYF. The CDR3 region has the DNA TGTGCCAGCAGTTCGGGGACTAGCGGGGGGACCCAGTACTTC.

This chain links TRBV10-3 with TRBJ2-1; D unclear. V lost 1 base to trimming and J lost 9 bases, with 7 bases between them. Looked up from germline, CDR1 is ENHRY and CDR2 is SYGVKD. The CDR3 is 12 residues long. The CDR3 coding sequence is TGTGCCATCAGTGAGTGGGGAACTGAGCAGTTCTTC. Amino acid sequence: CAISEWGTEQFF.

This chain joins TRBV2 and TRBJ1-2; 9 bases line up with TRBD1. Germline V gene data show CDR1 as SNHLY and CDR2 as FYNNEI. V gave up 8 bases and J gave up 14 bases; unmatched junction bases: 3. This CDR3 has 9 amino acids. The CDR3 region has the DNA TGTGCCAGCGGACAGGGGTTTACCTTC. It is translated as CASGQGFTF.

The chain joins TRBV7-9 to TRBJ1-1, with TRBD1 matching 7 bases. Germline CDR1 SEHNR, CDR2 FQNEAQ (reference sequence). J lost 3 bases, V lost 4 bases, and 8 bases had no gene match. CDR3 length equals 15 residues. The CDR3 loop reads CASSSLRGGYTEAFF. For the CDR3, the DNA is TGTGCCAGCAGCTCACTCAGGGGGGGTTACACTGAAGCTTTCTTT.

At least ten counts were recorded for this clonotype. CDR3 residues: CAISVDSNQPQHF. CDR3 DNA: TGTGCCATCAGTGTGGATAGCAATCAGCCCCAGCATTTT. The V and J genes are TRBV10-3 and TRBJ1-5; the D is unclear. Germline-derived CDR1 and CDR2 are ENHRY and SYGVKD. The CDR3 loop spans 13 amino acids. V lost 4 bases to trimming and J lost 0 bases, with 4 bases between them.

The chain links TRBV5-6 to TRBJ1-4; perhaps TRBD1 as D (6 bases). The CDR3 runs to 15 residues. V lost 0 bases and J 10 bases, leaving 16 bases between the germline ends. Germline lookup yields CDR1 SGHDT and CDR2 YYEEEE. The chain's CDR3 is CASSLEQGRLGKLFF. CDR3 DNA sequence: TGTGCCAGCAGCTTGGAACAGGGTCGTCTAGGAAAACTGTTTTTT. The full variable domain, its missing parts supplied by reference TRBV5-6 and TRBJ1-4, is DAGVTQSPTHLIKTRGQQVTLRCSPKSGHDTVSWYQQALGQGPQFIFQYYEEEERQRGNFPDRFSGHQFPNYSSELNVNALLLGDSALYLCASSLEQGRLGKLFFGSGTQLSVL.

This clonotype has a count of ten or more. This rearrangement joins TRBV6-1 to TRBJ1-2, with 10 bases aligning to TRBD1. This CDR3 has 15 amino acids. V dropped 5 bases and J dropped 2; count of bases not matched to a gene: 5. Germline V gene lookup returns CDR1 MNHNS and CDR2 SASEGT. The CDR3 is CASSNRDRGNYGYTF. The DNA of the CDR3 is TGTGCCAGCAGTAATCGGGACAGGGGCAACTATGGCTACACCTTC.

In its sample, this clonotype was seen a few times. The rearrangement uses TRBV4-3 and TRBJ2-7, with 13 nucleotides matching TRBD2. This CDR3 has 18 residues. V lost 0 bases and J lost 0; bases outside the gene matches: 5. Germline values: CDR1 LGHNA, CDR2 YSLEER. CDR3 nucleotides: TGCGCCAGCAGCCAAGAGTTGGGGACTAGCGGGGTCTCCTACGAGCAGTACTTC. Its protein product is CASSQELGTSGVSYEQYF.

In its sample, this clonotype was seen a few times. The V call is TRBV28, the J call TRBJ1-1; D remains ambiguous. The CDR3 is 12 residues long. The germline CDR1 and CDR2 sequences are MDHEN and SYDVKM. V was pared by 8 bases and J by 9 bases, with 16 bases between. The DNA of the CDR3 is TGTGCCAGCTCGACTGGACGGGGAAAAGCTTTCTTT. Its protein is CASSTGRGKAFF.

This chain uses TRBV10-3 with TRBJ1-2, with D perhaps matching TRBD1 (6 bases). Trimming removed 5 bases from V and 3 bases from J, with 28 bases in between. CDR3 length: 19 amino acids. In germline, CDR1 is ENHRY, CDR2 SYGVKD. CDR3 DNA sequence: TGTGCCATCAGTCTCCGGGGGCCCCTCGCCAATCGGACCGACTATGGCTACACCTTC. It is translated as CAISLRGPLANRTDYGYTF.

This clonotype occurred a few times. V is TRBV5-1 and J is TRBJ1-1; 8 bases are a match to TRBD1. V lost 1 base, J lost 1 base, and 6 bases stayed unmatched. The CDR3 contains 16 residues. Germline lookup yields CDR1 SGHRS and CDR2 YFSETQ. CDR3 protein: CASSLLAGGRNTEAFF. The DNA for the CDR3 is TGCGCCAGCAGCTTGTTGGCAGGGGGCAGGAACACTGAAGCTTTCTTT.

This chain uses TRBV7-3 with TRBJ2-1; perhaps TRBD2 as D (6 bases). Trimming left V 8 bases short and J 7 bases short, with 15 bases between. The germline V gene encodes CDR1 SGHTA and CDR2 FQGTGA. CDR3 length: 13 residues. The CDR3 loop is CASREPGKNEQFF. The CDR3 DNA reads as TGTGCCAGCCGGGAGCCGGGTAAAAATGAGCAGTTCTTC. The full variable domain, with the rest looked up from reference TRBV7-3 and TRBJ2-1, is GAGVSQTPSNKVTEKGKYVELRCDPISGHTALYWYRQSLGQGPEFLIYFQGTGAADDSGLPNDRFFAVRPEGSVSTLKIQRTERGDSAVYLCASREPGKNEQFFGPGTRLTVL.

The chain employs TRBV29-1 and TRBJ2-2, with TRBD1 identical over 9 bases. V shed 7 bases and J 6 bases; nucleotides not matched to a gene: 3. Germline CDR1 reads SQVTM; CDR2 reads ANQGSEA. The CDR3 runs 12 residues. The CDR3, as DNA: TGCAGCGCCCGACAGGGGGCCGGGGAGCTGTTTTTT. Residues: CSARQGAGELFF.

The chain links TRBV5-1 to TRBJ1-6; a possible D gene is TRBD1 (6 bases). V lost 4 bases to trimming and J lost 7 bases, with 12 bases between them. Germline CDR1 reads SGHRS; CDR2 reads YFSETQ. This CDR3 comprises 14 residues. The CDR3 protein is CASSVQGRNSPLHF. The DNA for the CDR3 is TGCGCCAGCAGCGTACAGGGTCGGAATTCACCCCTCCACTTT.